The 12 T cell receptor beta chains in this list originate from one sample, sequenced in a study of shared clonotypes between healthy human individuals. Generated by immunoSEQ multiplex PCR, the TCRdb table keeps only in-frame clones and is missing some. The table includes over a million clones, 95% to 99% detected once. Sequencing used naive CD4+ T cells sorted from blood. Subset given: CD45RA+ positively selected. The source of these receptors is a man aged 25-45 years in good health.

V is TRBV6-5 and J is TRBJ1-5; TRBD1 is a possible D gene (6 bases). V gave up 8 bases and J gave up 3 bases, with 17 bases separating them. The CDR3 is 15 amino acids. Germline V gives CDR1 MNHEY, CDR2 SVGAGI. CDR3 coding DNA: TGTGCCAGCCCTCCGGGGGGGGCGATCAATCAGCCCCAGCATTTT. It yields the protein CASPPGGAINQPQHF.

The V gene is TRBV19, the J gene TRBJ2-1; the match to TRBD2 covers 7 bases. Trimming at V came to 4 bases and at J to 0 bases, leaving 9 bases not matched to a gene. Germline V gives CDR1 LNHDA, CDR2 SQIVND (reference sequence). CDR3 length: 17 residues. CDR3 nucleotide sequence: TGTGCCAGTAGTACGCCCCCGGGCGGGAGCTCCTACAATGAGCAGTTCTTC. This translates into CASSTPPGGSSYNEQFF.

The chain has TRBV9 and TRBJ2-3, with 9 bases identical to TRBD2. Germline assignment: CDR1 SGDLS and CDR2 YYNGEE. V lost 4 bases, J lost 0 bases, and 12 bases stayed unmatched. This CDR3 has 18 amino acids. The CDR3 is CASSSHPNSGRSTDTQYF. DNA for the CDR3: TGTGCCAGCAGCTCCCACCCCAATAGCGGGAGAAGCACAGATACGCAGTATTTT.

The genes are TRBV5-1 and TRBJ2-1, with 10 bases matching TRBD1. V dropped 0 bases and J dropped 8; count of bases not matched to a gene: 5. The V gene's germline CDR1 is SGHRS and CDR2 YFSETQ. There are 15 residues in the CDR3. CDR3 in amino acids: CASSLVGTGVHEQFF. CDR3 nucleotide sequence: TGCGCCAGCAGCTTGGTGGGGACAGGGGTCCATGAGCAGTTCTTC.

This clone was observed a single time. This sequence joins TRBV27 and TRBJ2-6; 7 positions agree with TRBD1. V lost 5 bases, J lost 1 base, and 5 bases stayed unmatched. Germline assignment: CDR1 MNHEY and CDR2 SMNVEV (reference sequence). The CDR3 has 16 residues. The CDR3 loop is CASSRQGVSGANVLTF. Here the CDR3 DNA reads TGTGCCAGCAGTCGACAGGGTGTTTCTGGGGCCAACGTCCTGACTTTC.

V and J are TRBV28 and TRBJ1-1; tentatively, D is TRBD1 (5 bases). CDR1 and CDR2 from the germline V gene are MDHEN and SYDVKM. V lost 3 bases, J lost 0 bases, and 8 bases lay in between. This CDR3 is 14 amino acids long. The CDR3 sequence is CASSFGGMNTEAFF. The CDR3 DNA sequence: TGTGCCAGCAGTTTCGGGGGGATGAACACTGAAGCTTTCTTT.

The rearrangement links TRBV18 to TRBJ2-5; 10 nucleotides line up with TRBD1. Per germline, CDR1 KGHSH and CDR2 LQKENI. V shed 1 base and J 1 base; nucleotides not matched to a gene: 3. The CDR3 runs 16 residues. DNA for the CDR3: TGTGCCAGCTCACCACAGACAGGGGGCGGCCAAGAGACCCAGTACTTC. Protein: CASSPQTGGGQETQYF.

On this clone: Sequence at one end of the junction differs from germline and may be a read error. The chain employs TRBV7-7 and TRBJ2-7; the match to TRBD1 covers 9 bases. Germline V gene sequence: CDR1 SSHAT, CDR2 FNYEAQ (reference sequence). CDR3 size: 14 residues. The CDR3, as DNA: TGTGCTAGCAGCTTAGACAGGGGGGCTGACGAGCAGTACTTC. It codes for CASSLDRGADEQYF.

This clone showed up just once. V and J are TRBV7-3 and TRBJ2-1; D may be TRBD1 (6 bases). The CDR3 is 14 residues long. CDR1 is SGHTA and CDR2 is FQGTGA in the germline V gene. Trimming pared 5 bases from V and 1 base from J, leaving 9 bases between. The CDR3 DNA sequence: TGTGCCAGCAGCCCCCAGGGGTCCTACAATGAGCAGTTCTTC. This gives the protein CASSPQGSYNEQFF. The full variable domain, completed using reference TRBV7-3 and TRBJ2-1, is GAGVSQTPSNKVTEKGKYVELRCDPISGHTALYWYRQSLGQGPEFLIYFQGTGAADDSGLPNDRFFAVRPEGSVSTLKIQRTERGDSAVYLCASSPQGSYNEQFFGPGTRLTVL.

This chain joins TRBV11-2 and TRBJ2-7, with a tentative D call TRBD2 (6 bases). This CDR3 spans 16 amino acids. CDR1 and CDR2 from the germline V gene are SGHAT and FQNNGV. V shed 0 bases and J shed 0 bases, with 12 bases lying between them. Here the CDR3 reads CASSLDSGDSSYEQYF. As DNA, the CDR3 is TGTGCCAGCAGCTTAGATAGCGGCGATAGCTCCTACGAGCAGTACTTC.

The chain employs TRBV5-4 and TRBJ2-1; the match to TRBD2 covers 7 bases. CDR3 length: 13 amino acids. With V trimmed by 3 bases and J by 10 bases, 7 bases remained unmatched. The germline CDR1 and CDR2 sequences are SGHNT and YYREEE (reference sequence). CDR3 loop: CASSSPSGQEQFF. CDR3 coding DNA: TGTGCCAGCAGCTCCCCTAGCGGTCAGGAGCAGTTCTTC.

The CDR3: CATQGATNEKLFF. The CDR3 bases are TGTGCCACCCAGGGGGCGACTAATGAAAAACTGTTTTTT. This rearrangement joins TRBV2 to TRBJ1-4; 8 bases are a match to TRBD1. The length of the CDR3 is 13 residues. The germline V gene encodes CDR1 SNHLY and CDR2 FYNNEI. V lost 10 bases and J lost 2; bases outside the gene matches: 3.